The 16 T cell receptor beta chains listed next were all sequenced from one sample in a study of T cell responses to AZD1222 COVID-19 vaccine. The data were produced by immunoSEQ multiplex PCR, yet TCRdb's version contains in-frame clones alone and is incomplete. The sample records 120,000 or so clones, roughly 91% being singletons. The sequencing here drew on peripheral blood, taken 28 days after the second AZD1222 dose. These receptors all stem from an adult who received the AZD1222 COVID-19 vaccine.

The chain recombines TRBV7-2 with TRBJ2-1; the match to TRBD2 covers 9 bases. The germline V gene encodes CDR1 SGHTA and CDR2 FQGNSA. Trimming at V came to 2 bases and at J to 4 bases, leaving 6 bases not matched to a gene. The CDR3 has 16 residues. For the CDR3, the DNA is TGTGCCAGCAGCTTAATGGGGGCGGGAGGGTACAATGAGCAGTTCTTC. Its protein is CASSLMGAGGYNEQFF.

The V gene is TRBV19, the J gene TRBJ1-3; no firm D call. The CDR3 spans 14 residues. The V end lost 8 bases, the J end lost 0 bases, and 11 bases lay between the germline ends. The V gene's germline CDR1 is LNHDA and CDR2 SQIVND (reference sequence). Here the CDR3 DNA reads TGTGCCAGTTCAAGGGCTTTCTCTGGAAACACCATATATTTT. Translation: CASSRAFSGNTIYF.

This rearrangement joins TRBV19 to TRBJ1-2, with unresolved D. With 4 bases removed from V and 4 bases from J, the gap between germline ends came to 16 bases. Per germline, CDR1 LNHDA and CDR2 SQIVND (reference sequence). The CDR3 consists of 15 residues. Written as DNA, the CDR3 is TGTGCCAGTAGTAGCGCGACTGGCGGTGCCTATGGCTACACCTTC. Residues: CASSSATGGAYGYTF.

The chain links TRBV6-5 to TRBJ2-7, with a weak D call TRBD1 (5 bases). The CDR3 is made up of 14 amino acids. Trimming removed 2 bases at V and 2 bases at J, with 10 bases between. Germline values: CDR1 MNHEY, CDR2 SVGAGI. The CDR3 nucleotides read TGTGCCAGCAGTTACGGCAGGGAAGCCTACGAGCAGTACTTC. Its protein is CASSYGREAYEQYF.

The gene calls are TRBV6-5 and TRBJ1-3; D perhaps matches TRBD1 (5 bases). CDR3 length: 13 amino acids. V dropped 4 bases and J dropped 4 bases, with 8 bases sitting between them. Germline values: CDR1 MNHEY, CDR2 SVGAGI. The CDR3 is CASSWGDGNTIYF. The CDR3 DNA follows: TGTGCCAGCAGTTGGGGGGACGGAAACACCATATATTTT.

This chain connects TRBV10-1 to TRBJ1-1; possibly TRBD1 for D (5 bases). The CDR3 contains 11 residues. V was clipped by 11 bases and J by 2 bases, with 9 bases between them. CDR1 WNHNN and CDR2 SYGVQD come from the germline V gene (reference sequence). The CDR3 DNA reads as TGCGCCCGGGGGGGAAACACTGAAGCTTTCTTT. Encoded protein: CARGGNTEAFF.

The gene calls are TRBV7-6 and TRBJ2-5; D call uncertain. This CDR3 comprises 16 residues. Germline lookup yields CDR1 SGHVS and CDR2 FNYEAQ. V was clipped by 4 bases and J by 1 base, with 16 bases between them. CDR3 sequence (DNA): TGTGCCAGCAGCTCGAATTCTTGGGCCCCCCAAGAGACCCAGTACTTC. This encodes CASSSNSWAPQETQYF. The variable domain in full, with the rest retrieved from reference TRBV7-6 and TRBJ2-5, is GAGVSQSPRYKVTKRGQDVALRCDPISGHVSLYWYRQALGQGPEFLTYFNYEAQQDKSGLPNDRFSAERPEGSISTLTIQRTEQRDSAMYRCASSSNSWAPQETQYFGPGTRLLVL.

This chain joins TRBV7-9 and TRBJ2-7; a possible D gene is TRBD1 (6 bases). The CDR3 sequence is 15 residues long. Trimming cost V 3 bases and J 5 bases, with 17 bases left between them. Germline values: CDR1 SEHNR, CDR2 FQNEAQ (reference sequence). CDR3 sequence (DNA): TGTGCCAGCAGCTTTACCGCAACAGGGTCGCACGAGCAGTACTTC. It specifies CASSFTATGSHEQYF.

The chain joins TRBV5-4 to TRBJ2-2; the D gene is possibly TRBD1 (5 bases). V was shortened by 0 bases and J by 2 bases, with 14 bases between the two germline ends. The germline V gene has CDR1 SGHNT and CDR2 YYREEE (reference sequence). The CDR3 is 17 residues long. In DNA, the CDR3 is TGTGCCAGCAGCTTGGACTCGACAGCTGGTAACACCGGGGAGCTGTTTTTT. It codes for CASSLDSTAGNTGELFF.

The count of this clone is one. The CDR3 sequence: CASTFGSQETQYF. The CDR3 region has the DNA TGTGCCAGCACCTTCGGATCCCAAGAGACCCAGTACTTC. The chain combines TRBV5-6 with TRBJ2-5, with no clear D. Trimming left V 6 bases short and J 1 base short, with 10 bases between. This CDR3 comprises 13 residues. Germline loops: CDR1 SGHDT, CDR2 YYEEEE.

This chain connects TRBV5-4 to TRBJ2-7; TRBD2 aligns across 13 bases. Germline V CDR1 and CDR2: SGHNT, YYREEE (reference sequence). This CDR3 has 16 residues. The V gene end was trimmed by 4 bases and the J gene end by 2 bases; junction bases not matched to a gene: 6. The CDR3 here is CASSGLLAGGPYEQYF. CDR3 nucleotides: TGTGCCAGCAGCGGCTTACTAGCGGGAGGGCCCTACGAGCAGTACTTC.

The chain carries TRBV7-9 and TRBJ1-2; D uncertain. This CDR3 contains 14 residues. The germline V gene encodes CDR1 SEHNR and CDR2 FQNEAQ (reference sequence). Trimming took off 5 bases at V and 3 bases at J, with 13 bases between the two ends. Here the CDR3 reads CASSHKGSHYGYTF. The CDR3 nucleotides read TGTGCCAGCAGCCATAAGGGCAGTCACTATGGCTACACCTTC.

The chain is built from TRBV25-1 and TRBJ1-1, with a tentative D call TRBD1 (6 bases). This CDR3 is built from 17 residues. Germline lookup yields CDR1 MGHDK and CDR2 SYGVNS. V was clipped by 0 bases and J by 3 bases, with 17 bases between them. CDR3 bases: TGTGCCAGCAGTGAATATTTGGGGAGGGGGATTGACACTGAAGCTTTCTTT. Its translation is CASSEYLGRGIDTEAFF.

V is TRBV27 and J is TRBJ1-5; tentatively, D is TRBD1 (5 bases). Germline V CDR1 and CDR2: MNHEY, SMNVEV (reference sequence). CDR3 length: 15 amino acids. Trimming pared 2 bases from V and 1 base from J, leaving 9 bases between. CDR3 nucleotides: TGTGCCAGCAGTTTACGGGAGGGGAGCAATCAGCCCCAGCATTTT. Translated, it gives CASSLREGSNQPQHF.

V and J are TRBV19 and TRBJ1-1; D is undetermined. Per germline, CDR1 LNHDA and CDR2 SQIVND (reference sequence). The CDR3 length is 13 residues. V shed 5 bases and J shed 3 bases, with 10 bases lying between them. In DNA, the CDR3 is TGTGCCAGTAGTTTTGACCGCGACACTGAAGCTTTCTTT. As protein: CASSFDRDTEAFF.

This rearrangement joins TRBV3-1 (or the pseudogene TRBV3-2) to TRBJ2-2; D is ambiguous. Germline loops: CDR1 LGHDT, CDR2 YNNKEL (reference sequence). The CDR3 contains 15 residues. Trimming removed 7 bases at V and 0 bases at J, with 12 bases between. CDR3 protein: CASNRAPSNTGELFF. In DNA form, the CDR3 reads TGTGCCAGCAACCGGGCCCCCTCGAACACCGGGGAGCTGTTTTTT.